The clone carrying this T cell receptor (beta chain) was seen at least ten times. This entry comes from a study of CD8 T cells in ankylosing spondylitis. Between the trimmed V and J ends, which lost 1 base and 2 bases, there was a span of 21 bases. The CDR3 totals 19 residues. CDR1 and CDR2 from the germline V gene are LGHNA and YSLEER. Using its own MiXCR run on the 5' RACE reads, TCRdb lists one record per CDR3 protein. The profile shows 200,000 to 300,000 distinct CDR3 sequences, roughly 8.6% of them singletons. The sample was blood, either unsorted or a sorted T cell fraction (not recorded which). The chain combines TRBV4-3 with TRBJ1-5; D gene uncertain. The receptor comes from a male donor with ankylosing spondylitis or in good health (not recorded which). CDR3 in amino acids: CASSQAAPRHRTGNQPQHF. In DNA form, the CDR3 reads TGCGCCAGCAGCCAAGCGGCTCCACGACACAGAACCGGCAATCAGCCCCAGCATTTT.